The 16 T cell receptor beta chains reported below all come from one sample, sequenced in a study of cytomegalovirus exposure and HLA in healthy donors. With 60 Vbeta and 13 Jbeta primers, the PCR was carried out. TCRdb's copy holds only in-frame clones and misses some; the assay was immunoSEQ multiplex PCR. The sample lists about 160,000 clones; around 60% were seen once. Material for sequencing was PBMCs. The receptors were sampled from a woman in her sixties or seventies in good health and CMV-seropositive.

The V gene is TRBV10-2, the J gene TRBJ2-7; 10 bases fit TRBD2. There are 14 residues in the CDR3. Looked up from germline, CDR1 is WSHSY and CDR2 is SAAADI. Trimming took 4 bases from V and 2 from J; bases not matched to a gene: 2. DNA for the CDR3: TGCGCCAGCAGTGGGACTAGCGGTACCTACGAGCAGTACTTC. Its translation: CASSGTSGTYEQYF.

J is TRBJ1-4 and V is TRBV28; D gene uncertain. This CDR3 is 11 amino acids long. Trimming left V 11 bases short and J 8 bases short, with 12 bases between. In germline, CDR1 is MDHEN, CDR2 SYDVKM. CDR3 coding DNA: TGTGCCGGGCAATCTGGAGAAAAACTGTTTTTT. This translates into CAGQSGEKLFF.

J is TRBJ2-5 and V is TRBV30, with TRBD1 matching over 9 bases. V lost 2 bases, J lost 2 bases, and 6 bases stayed unmatched. This CDR3 comprises 15 residues. Germline V gives CDR1 GTSNPN, CDR2 SVGIG (reference sequence). CDR3 coding DNA: TGTGCCTGGAGTTTCGGGACAGGGCGTCAAGAGACCCAGTACTTC. Encoded protein: CAWSFGTGRQETQYF.

V is TRBV5-1 and J is TRBJ1-6, with D uncertain. The CDR3 is 15 residues long. The V gene lost 1 base and the J gene lost 7 bases, with 12 bases spanning the gap. Germline-derived CDR1 and CDR2 are SGHRS and YFSETQ. The CDR3 DNA reads as TGCGCCAGCAGCTTGTATGGGCTTGGCAATTCACCCCTCCACTTT. This codes for CASSLYGLGNSPLHF.

This clone was counted a few times. The J gene is TRBJ1-5, the V gene TRBV27; 7 bases line up with TRBD1. This CDR3 has 18 residues. Trimming at V came to 5 bases and at J to 5 bases, leaving 18 bases not matched to a gene. Germline V gene data show CDR1 as MNHEY and CDR2 as SMNVEV (reference sequence). CDR3 sequence (DNA): TGTGCCAGCAGTGCGTATAACCCAGGGACAGCCGGTGATCAGCCCCAGCATTTT. Translated, it gives CASSAYNPGTAGDQPQHF.

With respect to this clone: Other DNA sequences in the same sample also yield this CDR3. The chain uses TRBV28 and TRBJ1-2; possible D gene TRBD1, 5 bases. The CDR3 has 14 amino acids. The V gene lost 3 bases and the J gene lost 2 bases, with 10 bases spanning the gap. The V gene's germline CDR1 is MDHEN and CDR2 SYDVKM. Written as DNA, the CDR3 is TGTGCCAGCAGTTTCTCGACAGAGAACTATGGCTACACCTTC. Translated, it gives CASSFSTENYGYTF.

The chain recombines TRBV28 with TRBJ2-7, with 15 bases that match TRBD2. The length of the CDR3 is 15 residues. With 4 bases clipped from V and 6 bases from J, the junction kept 4 bases outside the gene matches. From germline, CDR1 is MDHEN and CDR2 SYDVKM. The CDR3 loop is CASSSGTSGRSEQYF. The CDR3 nucleotides are TGTGCCAGCAGTTCCGGGACTAGCGGGAGGAGCGAGCAGTACTTC.

This clone was observed a handful of times. The chain uses TRBV5-1 and TRBJ1-1; 11 bases map to TRBD1. The CDR3 is 14 residues long. Germline CDR1 and CDR2: SGHRS and YFSETQ. Losses at the gene ends were 7 bases for V and 7 bases for J; bases not matched to a gene: 9. The CDR3 nucleotides read TGCGCCAGCCAGAGGACAGGGGGCCAAGTTGAAGCTTTCTTT. It translates to CASQRTGGQVEAFF.

The rearrangement links TRBV5-1 to TRBJ2-1, with D unresolved. Germline CDR1 is SGHRS and CDR2 is YFSETQ. Trimming cost V 4 bases and J 0 bases, with 20 bases left between them. The CDR3 consists of 18 residues. The CDR3 nucleotides are TGCGCCAGCAGCCCCACGAGGTCGGCCCTGAGCTCCTACAATGAGCAGTTCTTC. Translated: CASSPTRSALSSYNEQFF.

This clone was counted between two and nine times. The V and J genes are TRBV11-2 and TRBJ1-6; no definite D call. The length of the CDR3 is 14 residues. In germline, CDR1 is SGHAT, CDR2 FQNNGV. V lost 1 base and J 5 bases, leaving 6 bases between the germline ends. The CDR3 is CASSLVRNNSPLHF. CDR3 DNA: TGTGCCAGCAGCTTAGTCAGGAATAATTCACCCCTCCACTTT. Complete variable domain (other parts from reference TRBV11-2 and TRBJ1-6): EAGVAQSPRYKIIEKRQSVAFWCNPISGHATLYWYQQILGQGPKLLIQFQNNGVVDDSQLPKDRFSAERLKGVDSTLKIQPAKLEDSAVYLCASSLVRNNSPLHFGNGTRLTVT.

The rearrangement joins TRBV27 to TRBJ2-7; 10 positions agree with TRBD2. The germline CDR1 and CDR2 sequences are MNHEY and SMNVEV (reference sequence). V was clipped by 5 bases and J by 3 bases; unmatched bases: 4. The CDR3 is 14 residues long. This CDR3 reads CASSASGSFYEQYF. Written as DNA, the CDR3 is TGTGCCAGCAGTGCTAGCGGGAGCTTCTACGAGCAGTACTTC.

V is TRBV7-9 and J is TRBJ1-1; D is perhaps TRBD1 (5 bases). Per the germline V gene, CDR1 is SEHNR and CDR2 is FQNEAQ (reference sequence). The CDR3 is 14 amino acids. Trimming stripped 5 bases from V and 2 bases from J, with 12 bases between. CDR3 residues: CASSPHQGNTEAFF. DNA of the CDR3: TGTGCCAGCAGCCCTCATCAGGGAAACACTGAAGCTTTCTTT.

The J gene is TRBJ2-5, the V gene TRBV7-3; 8 bases match TRBD2. Germline CDR1 and CDR2: SGHTA and FQGTGA. The CDR3 is 17 residues long. V lost 1 base to trimming and J lost 5 bases; unmatched junction nucleotides: 12. The CDR3 region is CASSLRGRGEWVETQYF. CDR3 coding DNA: TGTGCCAGCAGCTTAAGAGGGCGGGGGGAGTGGGTGGAGACCCAGTACTTC.

The rearrangement uses TRBV6-5 and TRBJ2-7; no reliable D call. There are 15 residues in the CDR3. Trimming pared 7 bases from V and 3 bases from J, leaving 19 bases between. In germline, CDR1 is MNHEY, CDR2 SVGAGI. CDR3 protein: CASTPTPSVVYEQYF. The DNA for the CDR3 is TGTGCCAGCACCCCCACTCCCAGCGTTGTCTACGAGCAGTACTTC.

The chain links TRBV9 to TRBJ2-7, with TRBD2 identical over 7 bases. Germline loops: CDR1 SGDLS, CDR2 YYNGEE. After removal of 3 bases from V and 7 bases from J, the junction contained 10 bases not matched to a gene. This CDR3 spans 14 amino acids. The CDR3 reads CASSAGGGPEEQYF. The CDR3 DNA sequence: TGTGCCAGCAGCGCGGGGGGAGGGCCTGAAGAGCAGTACTTC.

In this sample, this clone turned up once. The rearrangement uses TRBV7-2 and TRBJ2-3, with 12 nucleotides matching TRBD2. V was clipped by 5 bases and J by 5 bases; unmatched bases: 2. Germline assignment: CDR1 SGHTA and CDR2 FQGNSA. The CDR3 runs to 14 residues. The CDR3 DNA sequence: TGTGCCAGCAGCCAGGGACTAGCGGGAGATACGCAGTATTTT. As protein: CASSQGLAGDTQYF.